This TCR beta chain was captured by sequencing in a study of T cell responses to AZD1222 COVID-19 vaccine (dated by TCRdb to the early 2020s). General notes on the study: A total of just over 230 trial participants underwent TCR sequencing, of whom around 210 had received two doses of AZD1222 and 26 had received two doses of the MenACWY control vaccine. Trial participants were enrolled into age subgroups of 18-55, 56-69 and 70-plus years, which contained around 150, 29 and 61 TCR-sequenced participants, respectively.

As concerns this clone: Its antigen remains undetermined. No clone much larger than this one lies a single base away; base qualities are absent.

The CDR3 regions of human TCRbeta chains were analyzed by immunosequencing. Concerning the study's data processing: TCRs in the repertoires were matched against a reference library of SARS-CoV-2-specific TCRs that had been generated with the MIRA antigen-specificity platform. Breadth was defined as the fraction of unique TCRs that were SARS-CoV-2-associated, and depth was defined as the fraction of total T cells that were SARS-CoV-2-associated. Using the MIRA data, each spike-specific TCR was mapped to the spike region that the TCR reacts to and placed in a CD4 or CD8 class. Log10-transformed breadth and depth values were compared by one-way ANOVA with Sidak's multiple comparisons tests. Here the immuneACCESS table is served through TCRdb, limited to in-frame sequences with V and J called. Missing clones are a known gap in these copies; in checked studies unresolved V genes cover under half, and the rest lacks a known reason. V and J calls and clone size follow that table, whereas D and trimming were derived from the DNA. This sample comprises hundreds of thousands of clones, approximately 94% of them detected only once. The ten largest account for 0.55% of the sample.

The time point label corresponds to: about 28 days (+/-7) after the second vaccine dose. AZD1222 recipients whose second dose came at about 4 weeks and those whose second dose came at about 12 weeks were combined into one group, since spike-specific TCR depth and breadth did not differ between the two schedules. Samples from vaccinated people were obtained from the UK trials COV001 and COV002, which included a single-blind randomized controlled phase 2/3 trial of AZD1222 (ChAdOx1 nCoV-19) in healthy adults. For TCRbeta chain sequencing, PBMC samples were collected from trial participants at day 0 and at day 28 after the second dose. Broad study findings and their caveats: The 56-69-year group was small, and its depth increase did not reach significance, likely because of low power. Participants were mostly white British and included more females than males, and it was suggested by the authors that clonal diversity may have been underestimated. Epitopes outside the regions mutated in the B.1.351 and B.1.1.7 variants were reportedly recognized by nearly half of the unique spike-specific TCRs. Because no day 14 peak-response samples were available, repertoires were characterized only after the peak T cell response. The vaccine-associated CD4 TCRs covered the entire spike protein, and the dominant responses fell in regions 160-218 and 743-854. After two AZD1222 doses, both the breadth and the depth of spike-specific TCRs were significantly higher than at day 0 and than in MenACWY recipients. Conclusions about previously exposed vaccinees are limited, since just six AZD1222 recipients were seropositive for SARS-CoV-2 at baseline.

The receptor was isolated from an adult who received the AZD1222 COVID-19 vaccine. Source: peripheral blood, taken 28 days after the second AZD1222 dose.

The CDR3 is CASSWPSGAGEQYF. At the DNA level, the sequence is TGTGCCAGCAGCTGGCCTTCAGGGGCGGGCGAGCAGTACTTC. The chain employs TRBV5-5 and TRBJ2-7, with TRBD1 as a weak D call on 6 bases. Trimming costs V 3 bases and J 6 bases, and their ends lie 16 bases apart. From its cysteine to its phenylalanine, the CDR3 spans 14 amino acids. Only the CDR3 portion is preserved as DNA: 42 bases, with reading frame beginning at the first base. CDR1 SGHKS and CDR2 YYEKEE were looked up in the germline V gene (reference sequence). The CDR3 plus the reference TRBV5-5 and TRBJ2-7 genes for the other parts give the full variable domain: DAGVTQSPTHLIKTRGQQVTLRCSPISGHKSVSWYQQVLGQGPQFIFQYYEKEERGRGNFPDRFSARQFPNYSSELNVNALLLGDSALYLCASSWPSGAGEQYFGPGTRLTVT.